The rows below give T cell receptor beta chains drawn from one sample of a study of tumor-infiltrating lymphocytes in primary liver carcinoma. TCRdb recomputed calls from the multiplex PCR reads with MiXCR, one row per CDR3 protein. The table has roughly 200,000 distinct CDR3 sequences, about 85% seen once. Sequences were obtained from tumor tissue from primary liver carcinoma. The receptor source for this set is a man between 40 and 49 years old with primary liver carcinoma and hepatitis B virus infection. Each CDR3 is given with its conserved first and last residue. D genes are given only for firm matches. Part of the rows lack a size; the others show once, few, many or a class for expanded clones.

d_call: NA; clone_size: NA; v_call: TRBV12-3/TRBV12-4; j_call: TRBJ1-1; cdr3_aa: CASTPGNTEVIF; cdr3_nt: TGTGCCAGCACCCCAGGGAACACTGAAGTTATCTTT
d_call: TRBD1; clone_size: NA; v_call: TRBV5-6; j_call: TRBJ1-1; cdr3_aa: CASSPGTEGSLSTEAFF; cdr3_nt: TGTGCCAGTAGCCCCGGGACAGAGGGCAGCCTGAGCACTGAAGCTTTCTTT
d_call: NA; clone_size: NA; v_call: TRBV28; j_call: TRBJ2-6; cdr3_aa: CANHVGGSGANTLTF; cdr3_nt: TGTGCCAACCATGTTGGGGGTTCTGGGGCCAACACCCTGACTTTC
d_call: TRBD1; clone_size: NA; v_call: TRBV11-1; j_call: TRBJ2-1; cdr3_aa: CATSSLPGGAYEQFF; cdr3_nt: TGTGCCACCAGCTCGCTTCCAGGGGGCGCCTACGAGCAGTTCTTC
d_call: TRBD2; clone_size: NA; v_call: TRBV29-1; j_call: TRBJ2-1; cdr3_aa: CSVGTSGNYNEQFF; cdr3_nt: TGCAGCGTCGGGACTAGCGGGAACTACAATGAGCAGTTCTTC
d_call: NA; clone_size: NA; v_call: TRBV12-3/TRBV12-4; j_call: TRBJ1-5; cdr3_aa: CASTRGTAVNQPQRF; cdr3_nt: TGTGCCAGCACGCGGGGCACCGCGGTAAATCAGCCCCAGCGTTTT
d_call: TRBD2; clone_size: many; v_call: TRBV5-1; j_call: TRBJ2-7; cdr3_aa: CASRAGTSGYEQYF; cdr3_nt: TGCGCCAGCAGGGCCGGGACTAGCGGTTACGAGCAGTACTTC
d_call: NA; clone_size: NA; v_call: TRBV6-5; j_call: TRBJ2-7; cdr3_aa: CTSSPGREQYF; cdr3_nt: TGTACCAGCAGTCCAGGCCGCGAGCAGTATTTC
d_call: NA; clone_size: NA; v_call: TRBV11-3; j_call: TRBJ2-1; cdr3_aa: CASNFGVSNNEQFF; cdr3_nt: TGTGCCAGCAACTTTGGGGTCAGCAACAATGAGCAGTTCTTT
d_call: NA; clone_size: NA; v_call: TRBV29-1; j_call: TRBJ1-6; cdr3_aa: CSASKARNSSPHF; cdr3_nt: TGCAGCGCTTCGAAGGCCAGAAATTCATCCCCCCACTTT
d_call: NA; clone_size: NA; v_call: TRBV20-1; j_call: TRBJ1-5; cdr3_aa: CSARAYSNQPQHF; cdr3_nt: TGCAGTGCTAGGGCTTATAGCAATCAGCCCCAGCATTTT
d_call: NA; clone_size: NA; v_call: TRBV12-5; j_call: TRBJ2-7; cdr3_aa: CASEGTGPYEQYF; cdr3_nt: TGTGCCAGTGAGGGGACCGGTCCTTACGAGCAATACTTC
d_call: TRBD1; clone_size: NA; v_call: TRBV29-1; j_call: TRBJ1-1; cdr3_aa: CNVARQGSNTEALF; cdr3_nt: TGCAACGTTGCAAGACAGGGGTCTAACACTGAAGCTCTCTTT
d_call: TRBD2; clone_size: NA; v_call: TRBV5-4; j_call: TRBJ2-3; cdr3_aa: CASSLFQWEGDTQYF; cdr3_nt: TGTGCCAGCAGCCTTTTCCAGTGGGAGGGAGATACGCAGTATTTT
d_call: NA; clone_size: once; v_call: TRBV12-3/TRBV12-4; j_call: TRBJ1-2; cdr3_aa: CASGSWDGGDYTF; cdr3_nt: TGTGCCAGCGGTTCCTGGGACGGGGGGGACTACACCTTC
d_call: NA; clone_size: NA; v_call: TRBV11-1; j_call: TRBJ1-2; cdr3_aa: CGSSLGNHELYGYTF; cdr3_nt: TGTGGCAGCAGCTTGGGGAACCATGAGCTGTACGGCTACACCTTC
d_call: NA; clone_size: NA; v_call: TRBV6-5; j_call: TRBJ1-2; cdr3_aa: CASRGDKTYGYAF; cdr3_nt: TGTGCCAGCAGAGGGGACAAGACTTATGGCTACGCCTTC
d_call: TRBD2; clone_size: NA; v_call: TRBV29-1; j_call: TRBJ2-1; cdr3_aa: CSGQGLAGIGEQSF; cdr3_nt: TGCAGCGGGCAAGGACTAGCGGGAATAGGTGAGCAGTCCTTC
d_call: NA; clone_size: NA; v_call: TRBV11-3; j_call: TRBJ2-1; cdr3_aa: CASSLGVSGFPHNEQFF; cdr3_nt: TGTGCCAGCAGCTTAGGTGTATCGGGATTCCCCCACAATGAGCAGTTCTTC
d_call: NA; clone_size: NA; v_call: TRBV12-3/TRBV12-4; j_call: TRBJ2-7; cdr3_aa: CASGLEYYDQHF; cdr3_nt: TGTGCCAGCGGTTTGGAATACTACGATCAGCACTTC
d_call: TRBD2; clone_size: NA; v_call: TRBV11-2; j_call: TRBJ2-7; cdr3_aa: CASRQGLVGGWSYKQYF; cdr3_nt: TGTGCTAGCAGACAAGGACTAGTGGGAGGGTGGTCCTACAAGCAGTACTTC
d_call: NA; clone_size: NA; v_call: TRBV12-3/TRBV12-4; j_call: TRBJ1-2; cdr3_aa: CASSFGGTLPYSYTF; cdr3_nt: TGTGCCAGCAGTTTTGGGGGCACATTGCCCTATAGCTACACCTTC
d_call: NA; clone_size: NA; v_call: TRBV6-2/TRBV6-3; j_call: TRBJ2-7; cdr3_aa: CASWEDSHKEQYF; cdr3_nt: TGTGCCAGCTGGGAAGACTCCCACAAGGAGCAGTACTTC
d_call: TRBD2; clone_size: few; v_call: TRBV29-1; j_call: TRBJ2-2; cdr3_aa: CSVGTRANTGELFF; cdr3_nt: TGCAGCGTTGGGACTAGGGCGAACACCGGGGAGCTGTTTTTT
d_call: NA; clone_size: NA; v_call: TRBV29-1; j_call: TRBJ1-4; cdr3_aa: CSAQKGGLIEKLFF; cdr3_nt: TGCAGCGCCCAAAAGGGGGGCCTGATTGAAAAACTGTTTTTT
d_call: NA; clone_size: NA; v_call: TRBV11-2; j_call: TRBJ2-2; cdr3_aa: CASIITATWTMGAGEMFF; cdr3_nt: TGTGCCAGCATCATCACCGCTACATGGACGATGGGGGCCGGGGAGATGTTTTTT